One sample yielded the 12 T cell receptor beta chains listed below, sequenced in a study of vaccination and CD4 T cells after COVID-19. An Oncomine TCR Beta short-read assay was used to sequence the DNA from cultured CD4+ T cells. TCRdb ran MiXCR on the PCR reads and lists one entry per CDR3 protein. This sample has some 9,500 distinct CDR3 sequences; 50% to 65% occur once, and the top ten carry about a fifth. Which antigens these TCRs recognize remains unknown. Treatment: roughly 11-day PBMC culture with coronavirus spike peptide pools or control peptides (ViraFEST assay). Material: CD4+ T cells from blood, cultured in vitro. The source is a human donor who had recovered from COVID-19.

This clonotype has more than one count but fewer than ten. The chain is built from TRBV21-1 and TRBJ1-6; TRBD1, as called in the table, went unchecked against the DNA. TRBV21-1 is assigned pseudogene status. This CDR3 comprises 17 residues. CDR3 coding DNA: TGTGCCAGCAGCAAAGCGGGTTACCGGGACCCGAGTTCACCCCTCCACTTT. Its protein product is CASSKAGYRDPSSPLHF.

The chain couples TRBV6-1 to TRBJ2-2; TRBD1 matches at 11 bases. Germline loops: CDR1 MNHNS, CDR2 SASEGT. V shed 6 bases, J shed 5 bases, and the junction held 2 bases outside the gene matches. The CDR3 has 14 residues. Here the CDR3 reads CASSWDRGTGELFF. CDR3 sequence (DNA): TGTGCCAGCAGCTGGGACAGGGGGACCGGGGAGCTGTTTTTT.

V is TRBV7-9 and J is TRBJ1-1, with D maybe TRBD1 (5 bases). V dropped 3 bases and J dropped 0 bases, with 20 bases sitting between them. The length of the CDR3 is 18 residues. Germline values: CDR1 SEHNR, CDR2 FQNEAQ (reference sequence). The CDR3 DNA is TGTGCCAGCAGCTTCAGGCCGGGGCCTGTAGGGATGAACACTGAAGCTTTCTTT. It yields the protein CASSFRPGPVGMNTEAFF.

V gene TRBV10-3 combines with J gene TRBJ1-5; the D gene is possibly TRBD1 (6 bases). Germline values: CDR1 ENHRY, CDR2 SYGVKD. CDR3 size: 13 residues. V was cut by 2 bases and J by 5 bases, with 7 bases left in between. CDR3 region: CAISERGDQPQHF. The CDR3 nucleotides are TGTGCCATCAGTGAGAGGGGGGATCAGCCCCAGCATTTT.

The CDR3: CATSRDGGGYTF. The CDR3 coding sequence is TGTGCCACCAGCAGAGATGGTGGTGGCTACACCTTC. J is TRBJ1-2 and V is TRBV15; D gene unclear. The CDR3 sequence is 12 residues long. The germline CDR1 and CDR2 sequences are LNHNV and YYDKDF (reference sequence). The V end was cut by 0 bases, the J end by 7 bases, with 6 bases between.

The V gene is TRBV7-2, the J gene TRBJ1-1; the match to TRBD1 covers 9 bases. The CDR3 has 15 residues. Germline V gives CDR1 SGHTA, CDR2 FQGNSA. V trimming: 4 bases; J trimming: 4 bases; junction bases outside the gene matches: 7. This CDR3 reads CASSSGTGMVTEAFF. Here the CDR3 DNA reads TGTGCCAGCAGCTCCGGGACAGGGATGGTCACTGAAGCTTTCTTT.

CDR3 residues: CASSVGPRDSYEQYF. DNA of the CDR3: TGTGCCAGCAGCGTAGGACCCCGGGACTCCTACGAGCAGTACTTC. The chain links TRBV9 to TRBJ2-7; TRBD2 might be the D (5 bases). V dropped 0 bases and J dropped 0 bases, with 10 bases sitting between them. This CDR3 comprises 15 residues. Germline V gene data show CDR1 as SGDLS and CDR2 as YYNGEE.

The chain is built from TRBV6-2 or TRBV6-3 and TRBJ2-7; TRBD2 aligns across 12 bases. Germline-derived CDR1 and CDR2 are MNHEY and SVGEGT. The CDR3 extends over 14 amino acids. With V trimmed by 5 bases and J by 2 bases, 1 base remained unmatched. The DNA for the CDR3 is TGTGCCAGCAGTAGACTAGCGGGAGCCTACGAGCAGTACTTC. Protein product: CASSRLAGAYEQYF.

V is TRBV4-1 and J is TRBJ1-2; 7 bases are a match to TRBD1. Germline-derived CDR1 and CDR2 are MGHRA and YSYEKL. Trimming at V came to 4 bases and at J to 2 bases, leaving 4 bases not matched to a gene. This CDR3 comprises 14 residues. The CDR3 DNA follows: TGCGCCAGCAGCCTTACAGGGGCCAACTATGGCTACACCTTC. This encodes CASSLTGANYGYTF.

V and J are TRBV5-1 and TRBJ2-7; 11 positions agree with TRBD2. Germline V gives CDR1 SGHRS, CDR2 YFSETQ. J gave up 5 bases and V 4 bases, and 8 bases lay outside the gene matches. The CDR3 has 15 amino acids. The CDR3 region has the DNA TGCGCCAGCAGCCTGTGGCTAGCGGGAGGAAACGAGCAGTACTTC. Its protein product is CASSLWLAGGNEQYF.

This clonotype was seen only a few times. The J gene is TRBJ1-2, the V gene TRBV28; D is uncertain. This CDR3 region has 12 residues. Trimming took 5 bases from V and 3 from J, leaving 7 bases between them. Germline CDR1 is MDHEN and CDR2 is SYDVKM. The CDR3 sequence: CASSLGHYGYTF. CDR3 DNA sequence: TGTGCCAGCAGTCTCGGACACTATGGCTACACCTTC.

The V and J genes are TRBV12-3 or TRBV12-4 and TRBJ2-1; no firm D call. V was shortened by 8 bases and J by 8 bases, with 13 bases between the two germline ends. The CDR3 contains 12 residues. The CDR3 nucleotides read TGTGCCAGCGGGTGGCAGACATATGAGCAGTTCTTC. This translates into CASGWQTYEQFF.